These 27 T cell receptor beta chains share one sample of origin, sequenced in a study of early T cells in non-severe SARS-CoV-2 infection. TCRdb itself ran the 5' RACE reads through MiXCR, one entry per CDR3 protein. The sample holds roughly 53,000 distinct CDR3 sequences, approximately 9.7% seen once. The sequenced sample consisted of whole blood. The receptors stem from an adult who was a healthcare worker with PCR-confirmed SARS-CoV-2 infection or an uninfected control (not recorded which).

This clonotype was counted between two and nine times. V usage is TRBV20-1 and J usage is TRBJ2-7, with 9 bases that match TRBD2. V was clipped by 0 bases and J by 4 bases; unmatched bases: 7. The germline V gene encodes CDR1 DFQATT and CDR2 SNEGSKA (reference sequence). CDR3 length: 15 amino acids. The CDR3 DNA sequence: TGCAGTGCTAGAGATCTAGCGGGGAAGATGTACGAGCAGTACTTC. Translating it yields CSARDLAGKMYEQYF.

This clonotype was seen ten or more times. The rearrangement joins TRBV2 to TRBJ2-6; D may be TRBD1 (6 bases). The V end lost 7 bases, the J end lost 0 bases, and 10 bases lay between the germline ends. Germline loops: CDR1 SNHLY, CDR2 FYNNEI. This CDR3 spans 15 amino acids. The CDR3 spells CASTGQNSGANVLTF. CDR3 nucleotides: TGTGCCAGCACCGGACAGAACTCTGGGGCCAACGTCCTGACTTTC.

V gene TRBV5-4 combines with J gene TRBJ1-1; the D gene is possibly TRBD1 (6 bases). The CDR3 runs to 14 residues. Trimming shortened V by 4 bases and J by 0 bases, and 10 bases separated the two germline ends. CDR1 is SGHNT, CDR2 YYREEE, per germline (reference sequence). The CDR3 loop is CASSIRTVNTEAFF. The CDR3 DNA reads TGTGCCAGCAGCATCCGGACAGTGAACACTGAAGCTTTCTTT.

This clonotype was seen ten or more times. The chain employs TRBV20-1 and TRBJ2-7, with D perhaps TRBD1 (5 bases). The V gene's germline CDR1 is DFQATT and CDR2 SNEGSKA (reference sequence). This CDR3 has 15 residues. Trimming removed 6 bases at V and 5 bases at J, with 23 bases between. CDR3 in amino acids: CSARSPRDPLNEQYF. CDR3 bases: TGCAGTGCGAGATCCCCCAGGGATCCGCTCAACGAGCAGTACTTC.

This clonotype has at least ten counts. The chain links TRBV6-5 to TRBJ2-2; the D is unclear. CDR1 and CDR2 (germline): MNHEY, SVGAGI. The length of the CDR3 is 17 residues. V dropped 6 bases and J dropped 1 base, with 18 bases sitting between them. The CDR3 sequence is CASSHSRLGGNTGELFF. The CDR3, as DNA: TGTGCCAGCAGCCATTCAAGGCTGGGCGGGAACACCGGGGAGCTGTTTTTT.

This clonotype appeared a few times. V usage is TRBV5-6 and J usage is TRBJ2-7; no firm D call. CDR1 and CDR2 from the germline V gene are SGHDT and YYEEEE. Trimming removed 4 bases from V and 7 bases from J, with 12 bases in between. The CDR3 runs to 12 residues. The DNA for the CDR3 is TGTGCCAGCAGCCGACAAAGAGTAGAGCAGTACTTC. As protein: CASSRQRVEQYF.

This rearrangement joins TRBV20-1 to TRBJ1-5; no firm D call. The CDR3 extends over 12 amino acids. Germline V CDR1 and CDR2: DFQATT, SNEGSKA (reference sequence). Trimming stripped 0 bases from V and 5 bases from J, with 5 bases between. CDR3 loop: CSARDKDQPQHF. CDR3 nucleotides: TGCAGTGCTAGAGATAAGGATCAGCCCCAGCATTTT.

This clonotype appeared a few times. The rearrangement links TRBV29-1 to TRBJ2-7; TRBD2 matches at 8 bases. CDR1 is SQVTM, CDR2 ANQGSEA, per germline. The CDR3 totals 13 residues. V lost 6 bases, J lost 3 bases, and 7 bases stayed unmatched. The CDR3 protein is CSVREGVVYEQYF. DNA of the CDR3: TGCAGCGTCCGGGAGGGGGTTGTCTACGAGCAGTACTTC.

This clonotype was detected a few times. This chain links TRBV4-2 with TRBJ2-3; TRBD1 matches at 8 bases. V lost 0 bases and J lost 6; bases outside the gene matches: 11. CDR1 and CDR2 from the germline V gene are LGHNA and YNFKEQ. This CDR3 spans 17 amino acids. The CDR3 sequence: CASSQDRRAGGMDTQYF. CDR3 DNA sequence: TGTGCCAGCAGCCAAGATCGAAGAGCAGGGGGCATGGATACGCAGTATTTT.

There are many counts of this clonotype. The chain is built from TRBV13 and TRBJ1-5; 12 bases fit TRBD1. The CDR3 contains 20 residues. J lost 2 bases, V lost 0 bases, and 11 bases had no gene match. In germline, CDR1 is PRHDT, CDR2 FYEKMQ (reference sequence). CDR3 sequence: CASSLGPHRDRGPGNQPQHF. CDR3 nucleotide sequence: TGTGCCAGCAGCTTAGGACCCCACCGGGACAGGGGGCCGGGCAATCAGCCCCAGCATTTT.

The chain has TRBV20-1 and TRBJ2-7; D is undetermined. This CDR3 contains 11 residues. Trimming left V 6 bases short and J 3 bases short, with 9 bases between. Germline CDR1 reads DFQATT; CDR2 reads SNEGSKA (reference sequence). The CDR3 reads CSAQTHYEQYF. CDR3 nucleotides: TGCAGTGCCCAGACTCACTACGAGCAGTACTTC.

This clonotype was counted many times. The chain carries TRBV20-1 and TRBJ2-7; D perhaps matches TRBD2 (6 bases). The germline CDR1 and CDR2 sequences are DFQATT and SNEGSKA (reference sequence). Deletions cut 0 bases from V and 0 bases from J, with 12 bases between. The CDR3 has 15 amino acids. CDR3 residues: CSARDKLAYSYEQYF. CDR3 coding DNA: TGCAGTGCTAGAGATAAGCTAGCGTACTCCTACGAGCAGTACTTC.

This clonotype was seen repeatedly, ten times or more. The chain employs TRBV23-1 and TRBJ2-5; D is uncertain. TRBV23-1 is flagged as an ORF with uncertain function. The CDR3 consists of 13 residues. Trimming pared 2 bases from V and 7 bases from J, leaving 11 bases between. The DNA for the CDR3 is TGCGCCAGCAGTCAACTTGACAAATGGACCCAGTACTTC. Its protein is CASSQLDKWTQYF.

This clonotype was counted many times. The chain couples TRBV11-2 to TRBJ1-3; TRBD1 matches at 8 bases. Germline trimming cut 5 bases from V and 7 bases from J; bases unmatched to any gene: 7. The CDR3 spans 14 residues. Germline V gene data show CDR1 as SGHAT and CDR2 as FQNNGV. CDR3 in DNA: TGTGCCAGCAGCCGTACAGGGGGAGGCAACACCATATATTTT. It is translated as CASSRTGGGNTIYF.

This clonotype was recorded at least ten times. The chain links TRBV11-1 to TRBJ1-2, with TRBD1 identical over 7 bases. Germline CDR1 reads SGHAT; CDR2 reads FQDESV (reference sequence). The CDR3 sequence is 13 residues long. Unmatched junction bases numbered 2, after V lost 5 bases and J lost 2 bases. The CDR3 loop is CASSRDSNYGYTF. As DNA, the CDR3 is TGTGCCAGCAGCCGGGACAGCAACTATGGCTACACCTTC.

This rearrangement joins TRBV18 to TRBJ2-1; 9 nucleotides align to TRBD2. From germline, CDR1 is KGHSH and CDR2 LQKENI. J lost 4 bases, V lost 3 bases, and 4 bases had no gene match. The CDR3 loop spans 15 amino acids. The CDR3 is CASSPRGLAYNEQFF. The CDR3 DNA reads TGTGCCAGCTCACCTAGGGGACTAGCTTACAATGAGCAGTTCTTC.

This clonotype was seen a handful of times. CDR3 DNA sequence: TGTGCCAGCTCACCCGCAGGGGGAGGCGAGCAGTACTTC. Translated: CASSPAGGGEQYF. The chain links TRBV18 to TRBJ2-7, with D perhaps TRBD1 (7 bases). V dropped 3 bases and J dropped 6 bases, with 12 bases sitting between them. Germline V gene data show CDR1 as KGHSH and CDR2 as LQKENI. The CDR3 covers 13 residues.

The rearrangement joins TRBV19 to TRBJ1-5, with D perhaps matching TRBD1 (5 bases). Trimming took 1 base from V and 7 from J, leaving 14 bases between them. Germline values: CDR1 LNHDA, CDR2 SQIVND (reference sequence). The CDR3 sequence is 15 residues long. CDR3 protein: CASSIVRAGVQPQHF. The CDR3 region has the DNA TGTGCCAGTAGTATAGTCAGGGCAGGAGTGCAGCCCCAGCATTTT.

This clonotype has a count of ten or more. This rearrangement joins TRBV12-3 or TRBV12-4 to TRBJ2-6; 9 bases map to TRBD1. Germline trimming cut 5 bases from V and 0 bases from J; bases unmatched to any gene: 5. The CDR3 runs to 17 residues. CDR3 sequence: CASSTGGPNSGANVLTF. CDR3 DNA: TGTGCCAGCAGTACAGGGGGCCCCAACTCTGGGGCCAACGTCCTGACTTTC.

This clonotype has a count of ten or more. J is TRBJ2-5 and V is TRBV4-1; D uncertain. The V gene's germline CDR1 is MGHRA and CDR2 YSYEKL. CDR3 length: 13 amino acids. With 4 bases removed from V and 5 bases from J, the gap between germline ends came to 11 bases. CDR3 residues: CASSRARGETQYF. In DNA, the CDR3 is TGCGCCAGCAGCCGCGCCCGTGGGGAGACCCAGTACTTC.

At least ten counts were recorded for this clonotype. This chain links TRBV19 with TRBJ2-3, with TRBD1 identical over 10 bases. J was trimmed by 1 base and V by 9 bases; bases with no gene match: 4. The CDR3 is made up of 14 amino acids. Germline-derived CDR1 and CDR2 are LNHDA and SQIVND (reference sequence). Written as DNA, the CDR3 is TGTGCCAGCCGGACAGGGGGACGCACAGATACGCAGTATTTT. Translation gives CASRTGGRTDTQYF.

V usage is TRBV7-8 and J usage is TRBJ2-3; 7 nucleotides line up with TRBD2. The V gene end was trimmed by 5 bases and the J gene end by 4 bases; junction bases not matched to a gene: 6. This CDR3 is 14 amino acids long. Germline lookup yields CDR1 SGHVS and CDR2 FQNEAQ. CDR3 bases: TGTGCCAGCAGCCAGACTAGCACTGCAGATACGCAGTATTTT. Its translation is CASSQTSTADTQYF.

The chain combines TRBV6-2 or TRBV6-3 with TRBJ2-7; the D is unclear. This CDR3 comprises 13 residues. Germline assignment: CDR1 MNHEY and CDR2 SVGEGT. Trimming took 6 bases from V and 2 from J, leaving 11 bases between them. CDR3 DNA: TGTGCCAGCAGACCCGACGGACCCTACGAGCAGTACTTC. Residues: CASRPDGPYEQYF.

A few counts support this clonotype. CDR3 sequence (DNA): TGTGCCAGCAGCCTTTATTCGCCATCTGAAAAACTGTTTTTT. It specifies CASSLYSPSEKLFF. The gene calls are TRBV27 and TRBJ1-4; D not resolved. The CDR3 has 14 amino acids. Trimming left V 6 bases short and J 7 bases short, with 15 bases between. CDR1 is MNHEY and CDR2 is SMNVEV in the germline V gene (reference sequence).

This clonotype was seen many times. V is TRBV6-1 and J is TRBJ2-1; 7 bases align to TRBD2. From germline, CDR1 is MNHNS and CDR2 SASEGT. The CDR3 loop spans 14 amino acids. The ends lost 6 bases at V and 4 bases at J; junction bases unmatched: 6. CDR3 in amino acids: CASRASGTYNEQFF. DNA of the CDR3: TGTGCCAGCAGGGCTAGCGGTACATACAATGAGCAGTTCTTC.

This clonotype was detected a few times. V gene TRBV11-2 combines with J gene TRBJ2-2; D perhaps matches TRBD1 (6 bases). In germline, CDR1 is SGHAT, CDR2 FQNNGV. The CDR3 is made up of 16 amino acids. V gave up 5 bases and J gave up 5 bases, with 18 bases separating them. CDR3 sequence: CASSDISTGRTGELFF. The CDR3 bases are TGTGCCAGCAGCGACATTTCTACAGGGCGGACCGGGGAGCTGTTTTTT. The full variable domain, completed using reference TRBV11-2 and TRBJ2-2, is EAGVAQSPRYKIIEKRQSVAFWCNPISGHATLYWYQQILGQGPKLLIQFQNNGVVDDSQLPKDRFSAERLKGVDSTLKIQPAKLEDSAVYLCASSDISTGRTGELFFGEGSRLTVL.

CDR3: CASRATGIQETQYF. Written as DNA, the CDR3 is TGTGCCAGCAGGGCTACAGGGATCCAAGAGACCCAGTACTTC. V gene TRBV28 combines with J gene TRBJ2-5; D might be TRBD1 (6 bases). Germline V gives CDR1 MDHEN, CDR2 SYDVKM. This CDR3 is built from 14 residues. The V gene lost 6 bases and the J gene lost 1 base, with 12 bases spanning the gap.